One T cell receptor beta chain is described in this entry. Its cognate antigen is unknown. Only in-frame clones appear in the TCRdb table, and some are missing; sequencing was by immunoSEQ multiplex PCR. The profile shows roughly 160,000 clones, about nine tenths of them singletons. Germline CDR1 and CDR2: LGHNA and YSLEER. V lost 3 bases and J lost 4, with 11 bases in between. The CDR3 length is 14 residues. This sample is drawn from a study of T cell responses to AZD1222 COVID-19 vaccine. Study conclusions and caveats: CD4 TCRs associated with vaccination spanned spike, dominating at 160-218 and 743-854.

Sequenced here: peripheral blood, sampled on day 0 of AZD1222 vaccination. J is TRBJ2-3 and V is TRBV4-3; D call uncertain. The receptor's source is an adult in good health. The CDR3 DNA follows: TGCGCCAGCAGCCAGCTCGCAGGTCCAGATACGCAGTATTTT. Amino acid sequence: CASSQLAGPDTQYF.